One sample yielded the 30 T cell receptor beta chains listed below, sequenced in a study of blood T cells in healthy people across ages. Then a second PCR, running about 7 to 11 cycles, was carried out with a sample-barcoded 5' primer and a J-beta primer mix. TCRdb processed the 5' RACE reads anew with MiXCR; each CDR3 protein has one entry. The profile shows approximately 690,000 distinct CDR3 sequences, 40% to 45% of them singletons. Material: blood. Receptors originate from a man of 80 years or more in good health.

The J gene is TRBJ2-5, the V gene TRBV25-1, with 12 bases lining up with TRBD2. Germline V lookup: CDR1 MGHDK, CDR2 SYGVNS. The CDR3 spans 18 residues. V shed 3 bases and J 1 base; nucleotides not matched to a gene: 9. DNA of the CDR3: TGTGCCAGCAGTGACACAGGACTAGCGGGGAGAATCCAAGAGACCCAGTACTTC. This sequence encodes CASSDTGLAGRIQETQYF. The full variable domain, in which reference TRBV25-1 and TRBJ2-5 provide the parts outside the CDR3, is EADIYQTPRYLVIGTGKKITLECSQTMGHDKMYWYQQDPGMELHLIHYSYGVNSTEKGDLSSESTVSRIRTEHFPLTLESARPSHTSQYLCASSDTGLAGRIQETQYFGPGTRLLVL.

This chain joins TRBV24-1 and TRBJ2-7; 11 positions agree with TRBD2. The end of the DNA is better explained by TRBJ2-5, so the J call may be wrong. Germline V gene lookup returns CDR1 KGHDR and CDR2 SFDVKD. This CDR3 region has 16 residues. CDR3 DNA: TGTGCCACCAGCGCCCCGAGGCTAGCGGGAGGAGAGACCCAGTACTTC. Translated: CATSAPRLAGGETQYF.

In the case of this clonotype: A junction boundary mismatches the germline segment, possibly from a read error. CDR3 sequence (DNA): TGTACCACTTTAACAGGGGACTCAAACACTGAAGCTTTTTTT. Translation gives CTTLTGDSNTEAFF. J is TRBJ1-1 and V is TRBV12-3 or TRBV12-4; TRBD1 matches at 7 bases. This CDR3 has 14 amino acids.

This clonotype was observed a few times. This chain links TRBV15 with TRBJ1-1, with TRBD1 as a possible D gene (6 bases). Germline CDR1 and CDR2: LNHNV and YYDKDF (reference sequence). The V and J ends lost 4 bases and 1 base respectively, with 13 bases between them. The CDR3 totals 15 residues. The CDR3 DNA reads as TGTGCCACCAGCACCCCCTCGACAGGGAACACTGAAGCTTTCTTT. Residues: CATSTPSTGNTEAFF.

This clonotype was counted ten times or more. This sequence joins TRBV29-1 and TRBJ2-7, with 7 bases matching TRBD1. The CDR3 is 13 residues long. Germline CDR1 is SQVTM and CDR2 is ANQGSEA. The junction had 6 bases not matched to a gene; V was cut back by 4 bases and J by 3 bases. In DNA, the CDR3 is TGCAGCGTTGGGGACAGTACCTTCTACGAGCAGTACTTC. Protein: CSVGDSTFYEQYF.

This clonotype was detected only a few times. The genes are TRBV10-3 and TRBJ2-6; D is uncertain. Trimming removed 4 bases from V and 4 bases from J, with 11 bases in between. Germline CDR1 ENHRY, CDR2 SYGVKD. The CDR3 covers 15 residues. CDR3 in amino acids: CAISGRSPGANVLTF. For the CDR3, the DNA is TGTGCCATCAGTGGTAGGAGTCCCGGGGCCAACGTCCTGACTTTC.

This clonotype was seen a few times. A read error is possible here, since a much larger clone lies one base away. V is TRBV9 and J is TRBJ2-5, with 9 bases fitting TRBD2. Germline V gene lookup returns CDR1 SGDLS and CDR2 YYNGEE. V trimming: 4 bases; J trimming: 11 bases; junction bases outside the gene matches: 15. The CDR3 extends over 15 amino acids. The CDR3 is CASSSWTSEYNEQYF. CDR3 in DNA: TGTGCCAGCAGCTCGTGGACTAGCGAATACAATGAGCAGTACTTC. The full variable domain, its missing parts supplied by reference TRBV9 and TRBJ2-5, is DSGVTQTPKHLITATGQRVTLRCSPRSGDLSVYWYQQSLDQGLQFLIQYYNGEERAKGNILERFSAQQFPDLHSELNLSSLELGDSALYFCASSSWTSEYNEQYFGPGTRLLVL.

This clonotype turned up a few times. V gene TRBV12-3 or TRBV12-4 combines with J gene TRBJ2-3, with TRBD1 identical over 7 bases. CDR3 length equals 16 residues. The V segment lost 1 base and the J segment 5 bases; nucleotides outside the gene matches: 9. This CDR3 is CASSLEGARPRDTQYF. The CDR3 nucleotides are TGTGCCAGCAGTTTAGAGGGGGCGCGCCCTAGAGATACGCAGTATTTT.

V and J are TRBV3-1 and TRBJ2-3; 12 nucleotides match TRBD2. Germline CDR1 is LGHDT and CDR2 is YNNKEL (reference sequence). Losses at the gene ends were 2 bases for V and 6 bases for J; bases not matched to a gene: 3. This CDR3 contains 15 residues. DNA of the CDR3: TGTGCCAGCAGCCAACGGACTAGCGGGGCTGATACGCAGTATTTT. Protein sequence: CASSQRTSGADTQYF.

The chain employs TRBV15 and TRBJ1-1; perhaps TRBD1 as D (6 bases). Germline values: CDR1 LNHNV, CDR2 YYDKDF (reference sequence). The CDR3 has 16 residues. Trimming stripped 3 bases from V and 4 bases from J, with 18 bases between. CDR3 sequence reads: CATSSTGRGSSTEAFF. The CDR3 nucleotides are TGTGCCACCAGCAGTACAGGGAGGGGATCGAGCACTGAAGCTTTCTTT.

As for this clonotype: One end of the junction fails to match germline, which may point to a read error. The V and J genes are TRBV10-3 and TRBJ1-6; 7 nucleotides line up with TRBD1. CDR1 and CDR2 (germline): ENHRY, SYGVKD. CDR3 length: 15 amino acids. In DNA form, the CDR3 reads TGTGCCATCAGAGATTCCGGGACAGATAATTCACCCCTCCATTTT. It translates to CAIRDSGTDNSPLHF.

This chain joins TRBV7-3 and TRBJ1-1, with D unresolved. From germline, CDR1 is SGHTA and CDR2 FQGTGA. The ends were cut back, 5 bases at V and 0 bases at J, with 13 bases in the middle. This CDR3 is built from 15 residues. The CDR3 nucleotides are TGTGCCAGCAGCGAATCTCTAATTATGAACACTGAAGCTTTCTTT. The encoded protein is CASSESLIMNTEAFF.

This clonotype was counted a few times. The rearrangement uses TRBV14 and TRBJ1-1; TRBD1 is a possible D gene (5 bases). Trimming removed 3 bases at V and 5 bases at J, with 7 bases between. The CDR3 consists of 12 residues. Germline V gives CDR1 SGHDN, CDR2 FVKESK. The CDR3 loop reads CASSQGVTEAFF. CDR3 nucleotides: TGTGCCAGCAGCCAGGGGGTAACTGAAGCTTTCTTT.

The rearrangement joins TRBV20-1 to TRBJ1-1; 7 bases map to TRBD1. The CDR3 runs 15 residues. CDR1 and CDR2 from the germline V gene are DFQATT and SNEGSKA (reference sequence). With V trimmed by 0 bases and J by 1 base, 5 bases remained unmatched. The CDR3: CSARDPGGPNTEAFF. The CDR3 coding sequence is TGCAGTGCTAGAGATCCAGGGGGACCGAACACTGAAGCTTTCTTT.

This clonotype was detected once. V and J are TRBV6-5 and TRBJ1-5; a weak D match, TRBD1 (5 bases). This CDR3 spans 14 amino acids. Trimming cost V 7 bases and J 7 bases, with 17 bases left between them. Germline CDR1 MNHEY, CDR2 SVGAGI. The CDR3 region is CASNSPGLGQPQHF. CDR3 in DNA: TGTGCCAGCAATTCACCGGGACTAGGGCAGCCCCAGCATTTT.

The chain has TRBV7-9 and TRBJ1-4; D remains ambiguous. The V end lost 4 bases, the J end lost 8 bases, and 11 bases lay between the germline ends. There are 13 residues in the CDR3. CDR1 is SEHNR, CDR2 FQNEAQ, per germline (reference sequence). This CDR3 is CASSSTTEEKLFF. CDR3 DNA sequence: TGTGCCAGCAGCTCTACGACTGAGGAAAAACTGTTTTTT. The full variable domain, with the rest looked up from reference TRBV7-9 and TRBJ1-4, is DTGVSQNPRHKITKRGQNVTFRCDPISEHNRLYWYRQTLGQGPEFLTYFQNEAQLEKSRLLSDRFSAERPKGSFSTLEIQRTEQGDSAMYLCASSSTTEEKLFFGSGTQLSVL.

V usage is TRBV6-5 and J usage is TRBJ2-5, with unresolved D. The tail of the sequence fits TRBJ2-1 better, so the J call may be wrong. The CDR3 sequence is 16 residues long. Germline V lookup: CDR1 MNHEY, CDR2 SVGAGI. The CDR3, as DNA: TGTGCCAGCAGACAACCGTCGACTCCCCTTTCCAATGAGCAGTTCTTC. This translates into CASRQPSTPLSNEQFF.

The V call is TRBV7-2, the J call TRBJ1-1; D gene unclear. The V end was cut by 5 bases, the J end by 0 bases, with 10 bases between. CDR1 and CDR2 (germline): SGHTA, FQGNSA. This CDR3 region has 14 residues. The DNA for the CDR3 is TGTGCCAGCAGCGTAGTTAGATTGAACACTGAAGCTTTCTTT. Its translation: CASSVVRLNTEAFF.

This clonotype was found many times. V gene TRBV10-3 combines with J gene TRBJ1-6; 7 bases match TRBD1. From germline, CDR1 is ENHRY and CDR2 SYGVKD. CDR3 length: 16 amino acids. Losses at the gene ends were 6 bases for V and 5 bases for J; bases not matched to a gene: 10. The CDR3 region is CAIRAGTVRDNSPLHF. DNA for the CDR3: TGTGCCATCAGAGCCGGGACAGTCCGGGATAATTCACCCCTCCACTTT.

The rearrangement joins TRBV29-1 to TRBJ2-5; no reliable D call. Germline CDR1 reads SQVTM; CDR2 reads ANQGSEA. Trimming removed 6 bases at V and 3 bases at J, with 11 bases between. This CDR3 comprises 12 residues. The DNA for the CDR3 is TGCAGCGTCCGGCAGATGAAAGAGACCCAGTACTTC. Residues: CSVRQMKETQYF.

This clonotype has a handful of counts. J is TRBJ2-4 and V is TRBV5-1; tentatively, D is TRBD1 (7 bases). V was cut by 5 bases and J by 3 bases, with 36 bases left in between. This CDR3 is built from 22 residues. Germline values: CDR1 SGHRS, CDR2 YFSETQ. For the CDR3, the DNA is TGCGCCAGCAGTTACGAACCCTCCAGGTTCCGTCAAAACAGGGGAGGCAAAAACATTCAGTACTTC. This codes for CASSYEPSRFRQNRGGKNIQYF. The full variable domain, its missing parts supplied by reference TRBV5-1 and TRBJ2-4, is KAGVTQTPRYLIKTRGQQVTLSCSPISGHRSVSWYQQTPGQGLQFLFEYFSETQRNKGNFPGRFSGRQFSNSRSEMNVSTLELGDSALYLCASSYEPSRFRQNRGGKNIQYFGAGTRLSVL.

V and J are TRBV6-2 or TRBV6-3 and TRBJ1-1; the D is unclear. This CDR3 comprises 13 residues. V lost 6 bases and J 1 base, leaving 9 bases between the germline ends. Germline V gene sequence: CDR1 MNHEY, CDR2 SVGEGT. In DNA, the CDR3 is TGTGCCAGCAGCCCCTGGAGGAACACTGAAGCTTTCTTT. Its protein is CASSPWRNTEAFF.

Worth noting for this clonotype: A single base separates this from a much larger clone, so it may be a read error. The chain employs TRBV20-1 and TRBJ1-2; no firm D call. CDR3 length: 14 residues. Per germline, CDR1 DFQATT and CDR2 SNEGSKA (reference sequence). The CDR3 DNA is TGCAGTTCTAGTTTCTCCGCGGGCTCCTATGGCTACACCTTC. Protein: CSSSFSAGSYGYTF.

This clonotype was recorded a few times. CDR3 DNA: TGTGCCAGCAGCTCGCAAGAAGCCTACGAGCAGTACTTC. It yields the protein CASSSQEAYEQYF. This chain uses TRBV7-6 with TRBJ2-7; D gene uncertain. The V and J ends lost 4 bases and 2 bases respectively, with 9 bases between them. CDR1 SGHVS and CDR2 FNYEAQ come from the germline V gene. CDR3 size: 13 residues.

The count of this clonotype is one. The chain couples TRBV2 to TRBJ2-3; 10 positions match TRBD2. J was trimmed by 11 bases and V by 8 bases; bases with no gene match: 10. Germline V gene sequence: CDR1 SNHLY, CDR2 FYNNEI. CDR3 length: 13 residues. The CDR3 nucleotides read TGTGCCAGCGGGGAAGCGGGGGGGTATATGCAGTATTTT. Protein: CASGEAGGYMQYF.

This clonotype was detected once. The chain has TRBV20-1 and TRBJ2-1; D remains unclear. Trimming took off 7 bases at V and 0 bases at J, with 16 bases between the two ends. There are 15 residues in the CDR3. CDR1 and CDR2 from the germline V gene are DFQATT and SNEGSKA (reference sequence). The CDR3, as DNA: TGCAGTGTCAATTTCGACGTTAACTCCTACAATGAGCAGTTCTTC. Protein product: CSVNFDVNSYNEQFF.

J is TRBJ2-7 and V is TRBV5-1, with TRBD1 matching 8 bases. This CDR3 region has 15 residues. V lost 4 bases, J lost 1 base, and 7 bases stayed unmatched. Germline-derived CDR1 and CDR2 are SGHRS and YFSETQ. CDR3: CASSRQGPESYEQYF. DNA for the CDR3: TGCGCCAGCAGCCGACAGGGGCCGGAGTCCTACGAGCAGTACTTC. Complete variable domain (other parts from reference TRBV5-1 and TRBJ2-7): KAGVTQTPRYLIKTRGQQVTLSCSPISGHRSVSWYQQTPGQGLQFLFEYFSETQRNKGNFPGRFSGRQFSNSRSEMNVSTLELGDSALYLCASSRQGPESYEQYFGPGTRLTVT.

This clonotype was seen only a few times. This rearrangement joins TRBV6-2 or TRBV6-3 to TRBJ2-5; 7 bases match TRBD2. This CDR3 region has 12 residues. Germline CDR1 reads MNHEY; CDR2 reads SVGEGT. V was clipped by 8 bases and J by 7 bases; unmatched bases: 7. The CDR3 loop is CASGEGTWTQYF. The CDR3 coding sequence is TGTGCCAGCGGGGAGGGGACTTGGACCCAGTACTTC.

A remark on this clonotype: The junction departs from the called germline gene at one end, perhaps through a read error. V and J are TRBV4-3 and TRBJ2-3; 10 positions agree with TRBD2. The length of the CDR3 is 16 residues. CDR1 is LGHNA and CDR2 is YSLEER in the germline V gene. Here the CDR3 DNA reads TGCGTCAGCAGCCGGATGAGCGGGGGGGAGGTAGATACGCAGTATTTT. Translating it yields CVSSRMSGGEVDTQYF.

This clonotype occurred a few times. DNA for the CDR3: TGTGCCAGTACTTACAGGTCTGGTGAAAAACTGTTTTTT. Translated, it gives CASTYRSGEKLFF. The gene calls are TRBV6-6 and TRBJ1-4, with a weak D call TRBD1 (5 bases). The CDR3 sequence is 13 residues long. CDR1 MNHNY and CDR2 SVGAGI come from the germline V gene (reference sequence). Trimming stripped 9 bases from V and 7 bases from J, with 15 bases between.